This TCR beta chain was observed in a study of CD8 T cells in ankylosing spondylitis. TCRdb processed the 5' RACE reads anew with MiXCR; each CDR3 protein has one entry. The data hold about 320,000 distinct CDR3 sequences, with under 14% observed a single time. The sample holds many counts of this clonotype. Sequencing used blood, either unsorted or a sorted T cell fraction (not recorded which). The TCR originated in a female donor with ankylosing spondylitis or in good health (not recorded which).

This CDR3 is CASSLGHAVYEQYF. CDR3 nucleotide sequence: TGCGCCAGCAGCTTGGGACATGCCGTGTACGAGCAGTACTTC. This chain uses TRBV5-1 with TRBJ2-7; D is unresolved. Germline loops: CDR1 SGHRS, CDR2 YFSETQ. This CDR3 has 14 residues. Trimming pared 0 bases from V and 4 bases from J, leaving 11 bases between.